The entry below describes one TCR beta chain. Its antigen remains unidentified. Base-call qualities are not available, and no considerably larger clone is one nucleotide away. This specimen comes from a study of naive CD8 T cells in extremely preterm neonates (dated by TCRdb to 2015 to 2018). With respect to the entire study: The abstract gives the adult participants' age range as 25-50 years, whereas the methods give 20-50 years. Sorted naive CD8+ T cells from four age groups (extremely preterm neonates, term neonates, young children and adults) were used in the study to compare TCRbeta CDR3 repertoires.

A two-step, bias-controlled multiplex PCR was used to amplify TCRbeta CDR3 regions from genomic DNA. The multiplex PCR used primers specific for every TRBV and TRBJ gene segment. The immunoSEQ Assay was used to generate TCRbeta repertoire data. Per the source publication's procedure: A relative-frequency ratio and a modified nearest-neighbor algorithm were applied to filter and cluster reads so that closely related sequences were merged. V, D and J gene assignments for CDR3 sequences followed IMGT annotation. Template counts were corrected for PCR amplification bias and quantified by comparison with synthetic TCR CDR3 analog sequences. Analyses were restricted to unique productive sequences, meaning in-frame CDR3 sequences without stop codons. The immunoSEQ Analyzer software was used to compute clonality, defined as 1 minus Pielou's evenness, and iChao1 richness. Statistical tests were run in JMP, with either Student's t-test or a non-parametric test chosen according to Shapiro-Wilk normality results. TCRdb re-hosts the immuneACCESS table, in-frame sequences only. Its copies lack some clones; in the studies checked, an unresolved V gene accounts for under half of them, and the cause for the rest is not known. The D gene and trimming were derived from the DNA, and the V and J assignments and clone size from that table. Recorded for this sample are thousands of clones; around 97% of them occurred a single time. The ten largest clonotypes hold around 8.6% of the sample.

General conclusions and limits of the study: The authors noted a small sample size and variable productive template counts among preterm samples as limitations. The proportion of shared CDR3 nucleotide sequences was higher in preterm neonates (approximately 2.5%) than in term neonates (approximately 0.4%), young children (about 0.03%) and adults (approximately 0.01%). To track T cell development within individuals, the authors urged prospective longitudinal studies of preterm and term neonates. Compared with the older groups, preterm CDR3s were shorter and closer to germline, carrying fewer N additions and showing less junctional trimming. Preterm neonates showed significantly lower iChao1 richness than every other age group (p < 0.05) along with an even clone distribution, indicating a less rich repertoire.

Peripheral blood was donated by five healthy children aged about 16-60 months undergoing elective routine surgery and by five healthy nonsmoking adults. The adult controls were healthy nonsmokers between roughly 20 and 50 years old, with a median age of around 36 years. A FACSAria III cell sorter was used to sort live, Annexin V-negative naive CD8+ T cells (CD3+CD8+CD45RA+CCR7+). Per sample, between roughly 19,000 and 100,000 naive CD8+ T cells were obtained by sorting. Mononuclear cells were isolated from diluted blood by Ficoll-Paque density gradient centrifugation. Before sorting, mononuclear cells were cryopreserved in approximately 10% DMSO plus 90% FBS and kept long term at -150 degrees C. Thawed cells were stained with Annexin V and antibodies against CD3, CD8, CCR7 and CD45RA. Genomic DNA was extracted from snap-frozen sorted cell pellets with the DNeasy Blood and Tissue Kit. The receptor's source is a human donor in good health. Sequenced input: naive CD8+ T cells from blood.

The DNA sequence is as follows: TGCGCCAGCAGCCTTGGACAGGGGTCTGATGAAGCTTTCTTT. The resulting protein is CASSLGQGSDEAFF. The V and J genes are TRBV4-1 and TRBJ1-1, with 9 middle bases fitting TRBD1. Including cysteine and phenylalanine, the CDR3 has 14 amino acids. CDR3 DNA is the only sequence kept; it has 42 bases, read in frame from the first base. V lost 4 bases and J lost 7 bases, and the count of bases not matched to a germline gene is 7. CDR1 MGHRA and CDR2 YSYEKL were looked up in the germline V gene.